The subject of this entry is one TCR beta chain. Its antigen is unknown. No base-level quality is on record; no much larger clone is a single base apart. V was cut back by 2 bases and J by 11 bases, leaving a gap of 13 bases between them. Reading from cysteine to phenylalanine, the CDR3 counts 12 amino acids. Solely the CDR3 DNA is kept, with 36 bases framed from the first base. Per the germline V gene (reference sequence), SEHNR is the CDR1 and FQNEAQ is the CDR2. This sample's time point label indicates: baseline before first vaccination. Vaccinee samples came from UK trials COV001 and COV002, including a single-blind randomized controlled phase 2/3 trial of AZD1222 (ChAdOx1 nCoV-19) in healthy adults. Trial participant PBMC samples were collected at day 0 and day 28 after the second dose for TCRbeta chain sequencing. The CDR3 regions of human TCRbeta chains were subjected to immunosequencing. On the study's bioinformatics: TCRs in the repertoires were compared against a reference library of SARS-CoV-2-specific TCRs that had been generated with the MIRA antigen-specificity platform. Breadth was defined as the fraction of unique TCRs that were SARS-CoV-2-associated, and depth was defined as the fraction of total T cells that were SARS-CoV-2-associated. Each spike-specific TCR was assigned to its reactive spike region and to a CD4 or CD8 class using the MIRA data. Log10-transformed breadth and depth values were compared by one-way ANOVA with Sidak's multiple comparisons tests. TCRdb limited this immuneACCESS table to in-frame rearrangements with V and J called. A share of clones is missing; checked studies link under half to unresolved V genes, and the rest is unexplained. Clone size and the V and J calls come from that table; the DNA yielded D and trimming. The sample table lists some 140,000 clones, approximately 93% of them with a count of one. The ten biggest clones cover about 3.1% of the sample.

The source of the sample is a study of T cell responses to AZD1222 COVID-19 vaccine (dated by TCRdb to the early 2020s). For the study in its entirety: AZD1222 recipients given second doses at about 4 weeks or at about 12 weeks were pooled, since spike-specific TCR depth and breadth were not found to differ between the two schedules. A total of just over 230 trial participants underwent TCR sequencing, of whom about 210 had received two doses of AZD1222 and 26 had received two doses of the MenACWY control vaccine. Trial participants were enrolled by age into subgroups of 18-55, 56-69 and 70-plus years, and approximately 150, 30 and 60 TCR-sequenced participants, respectively, were included in these subgroups.

Study-wide findings and limitations: Nearly half of unique spike-specific TCRs reportedly recognized epitopes outside regions mutated in the B.1.351 and B.1.1.7 variants. Conclusions about previously exposed vaccinees are limited because only six or seven AZD1222 recipients were SARS-CoV-2 seropositive at baseline. In the small 56-69-year group, the increase in depth fell short of significance, most likely because of low power. Participants were mostly white British, with more females than males. The authors suggested clonal diversity may have been underestimated. Vaccine-associated CD4 TCRs spanned the whole spike protein, with dominant responses in regions 160-218 and 743-854. Because no day 14 peak-response samples were available, the repertoires could be characterized only after the peak T cell response. A significant rise in spike-specific TCR breadth and depth was observed after two AZD1222 doses relative to day 0 and relative to MenACWY recipients.

The chain employs TRBV7-9 and TRBJ2-7; possibly the D gene is TRBD1, per 6 matching bases. This clonotype originated in an adult in good health. The sequencing used peripheral blood, collected on day 0 of AZD1222 vaccination. The nucleotide sequence reads TGTGCCAGCAGCTTATACCAAGGACAGAAGTACTTC. Its amino acids are CASSLYQGQKYF.